These 23 T cell receptor beta chains were sequenced from one sample in a study of T cell responses to AZD1222 COVID-19 vaccine. Clones were read by immunoSEQ multiplex PCR, and TCRdb kept only the in-frame ones, dropping some. This sample has 150,000 or so clones; 86% occur once, and the top ten carry roughly 5%. The specimen was peripheral blood, collected on day 0 of MenACWY control vaccination. These receptors all come from an adult in good health.

This clone appeared a single time. The chain couples TRBV28 to TRBJ1-1; 7 nucleotides agree with TRBD1. This CDR3 has 16 residues. Trimming at V came to 3 bases and at J to 1 base, leaving 8 bases not matched to a gene. Germline V gene lookup returns CDR1 MDHEN and CDR2 SYDVKM. In DNA form, the CDR3 reads TGTGCCAGCAGTTTGGAGACAGGGAGACCGAACACTGAAGCTTTCTTT. Its protein is CASSLETGRPNTEAFF.

The chain is built from TRBV15 and TRBJ1-4, with D perhaps TRBD1 (6 bases). Germline lookup yields CDR1 LNHNV and CDR2 YYDKDF (reference sequence). The ends were cut back, 1 base at V and 11 bases at J, with 11 bases in the middle. The CDR3 length is 13 residues. The CDR3 region has the DNA TGTGCCACCAGCAGAGGGAACAGGGAGAAACTGTTTTTT. This sequence encodes CATSRGNREKLFF.

DNA for the CDR3: TGTGCCAGCAGCCCCCTAAACATACGCGGTGGCTACACCTTC. This sequence encodes CASSPLNIRGGYTF. The J gene is TRBJ1-2, the V gene TRBV11-2; D uncertain. The CDR3 sequence is 14 residues long. Per the germline V gene, CDR1 is SGHAT and CDR2 is FQNNGV. With 5 bases removed from V and 7 bases from J, the gap between germline ends came to 17 bases.

The chain couples TRBV3-1 (or the pseudogene TRBV3-2) to TRBJ2-5, with a tentative D call TRBD2 (6 bases). This CDR3 contains 13 residues. The V and J ends lost 2 bases and 4 bases respectively, with 8 bases between them. CDR1 LGHDT and CDR2 YNNKEL come from the germline V gene (reference sequence). The chain's CDR3 is CASSQRGGETQYF. The CDR3 DNA sequence: TGTGCCAGCAGCCAAAGGGGAGGAGAGACCCAGTACTTC.

The chain uses TRBV18 and TRBJ1-2; maybe TRBD1 (6 bases). Trimming shortened V by 3 bases and J by 2 bases, and 10 bases separated the two germline ends. The CDR3 consists of 14 residues. Per germline, CDR1 KGHSH and CDR2 LQKENI. Here the CDR3 DNA reads TGTGCCAGCTCACCGGGGGACAACAACTATGGCTACACCTTC. Residues: CASSPGDNNYGYTF.

The chain carries TRBV10-3 and TRBJ1-2; D might be TRBD1 (5 bases). V lost 2 bases, J lost 6 bases, and 13 bases lay in between. Germline CDR1 reads ENHRY; CDR2 reads SYGVKD. CDR3 length: 14 residues. CDR3 residues: CAISEIRAGDGYTF. The CDR3 nucleotides are TGTGCCATCAGTGAGATCAGGGCGGGGGATGGCTACACCTTC.

The V call is TRBV3-1 (or the pseudogene TRBV3-2), the J call TRBJ1-5; D is unresolved. V lost 2 bases and J lost 4, with 3 bases in between. The CDR3 has 12 residues. Germline V gene lookup returns CDR1 LGHDT and CDR2 YNNKEL (reference sequence). The CDR3 reads CASSQSNQPQHF. The CDR3 coding sequence is TGTGCCAGCAGCCAAAGTAATCAGCCCCAGCATTTT.

The rearrangement uses TRBV7-9 and TRBJ1-6; 7 bases line up with TRBD1. Germline V CDR1 and CDR2: SEHNR, FQNEAQ (reference sequence). The J segment lost 8 bases and the V segment lost 4 bases, leaving 5 bases of the junction unmatched. This CDR3 is built from 14 residues. CDR3 region: CASSSQGGDSPLHF. For the CDR3, the DNA is TGTGCCAGCAGCTCCCAGGGGGGGGATTCACCCCTCCACTTT.

J is TRBJ2-7 and V is TRBV5-4, with D possibly called TRBD1 or TRBD2 (5 bases each). Germline V gene sequence: CDR1 SGHNT, CDR2 YYREEE (reference sequence). V was clipped by 0 bases and J by 4 bases, with 17 bases between them. The CDR3 has 16 residues. In DNA, the CDR3 is TGTGCCAGCAGCTTGGGGGGGACGGTCCCAGGGTACGAGCAGTACTTC. It translates to CASSLGGTVPGYEQYF.

This clone occurred a few times. This rearrangement joins TRBV2 to TRBJ2-7; TRBD2 agrees at 11 bases. Trimming took 3 bases from V and 7 from J; bases not matched to a gene: 20. CDR1 is SNHLY and CDR2 is FYNNEI in the germline V gene. The CDR3 extends over 19 amino acids. The CDR3 DNA is TGTGCCAGCAGTGAGCCCTTGGGAGGACTAGCGGGCGGAGGGGAGGAGCAGTACGTC. Translating it yields CASSEPLGGLAGGGEEQYV.

This sequence joins TRBV3-1 (or the pseudogene TRBV3-2) and TRBJ1-2; 8 bases map to TRBD1. Germline V gene sequence: CDR1 LGHDT, CDR2 YNNKEL (reference sequence). CDR3 length: 14 amino acids. Trimming cost V 0 bases and J 8 bases; bases outside gene matches: 5. In DNA, the CDR3 is TGTGCCAGCAGCCAAGATAGCTGGACAGGGGGCTACACCTTC. This encodes CASSQDSWTGGYTF.

The chain is built from TRBV10-3 and TRBJ1-2; D is ambiguous. The V and J ends lost 2 bases and 7 bases respectively, with 11 bases between them. The CDR3 has 13 residues. Per germline, CDR1 ENHRY and CDR2 SYGVKD. As DNA, the CDR3 is TGTGCCATCAGTGAGAGAGGATTAAGTGGCTACACCTTC. Its translation is CAISERGLSGYTF.

This clone appeared once. The genes are TRBV5-1 and TRBJ2-7; TRBD2 agrees at 7 bases. Germline loops: CDR1 SGHRS, CDR2 YFSETQ. The CDR3 has 14 residues. V was pared by 4 bases and J by 2 bases, with 6 bases of the junction left unmatched. The CDR3 region has the DNA TGCGCCAGCAGCGTGGTGAGCGGGACCTACGAGCAGTACTTC. Protein sequence: CASSVVSGTYEQYF.

The chain is built from TRBV19 and TRBJ1-6, with a tentative D call TRBD1 (5 bases). Germline CDR1 is LNHDA and CDR2 is SQIVND (reference sequence). V lost 3 bases and J lost 6, with 9 bases in between. CDR3 length: 14 amino acids. This chain's CDR3 is CASSIAGANSPLHF. The CDR3 DNA reads TGTGCCAGTAGTATTGCCGGGGCTAATTCACCCCTCCACTTT.

V and J are TRBV19 and TRBJ2-3; 8 bases are a match to TRBD1. The ends lost 5 bases at V and 0 bases at J; junction bases unmatched: 7. Per germline, CDR1 LNHDA and CDR2 SQIVND (reference sequence). This CDR3 is built from 16 residues. CDR3: CASSLGQGASTDTQYF. The CDR3 nucleotides read TGTGCCAGTAGTTTAGGACAGGGTGCTAGCACAGATACGCAGTATTTT. The full variable domain, with the rest looked up from reference TRBV19 and TRBJ2-3, is DGGITQSPKYLFRKEGQNVTLSCEQNLNHDAMYWYRQDPGQGLRLIYYSQIVNDFQKGDIAEGYSVSREKKESFPLTVTSAQKNPTAFYLCASSLGQGASTDTQYFGPGTRLTVL.

This chain uses TRBV6-5 with TRBJ2-7, with D possibly matching TRBD2 (6 bases). Trimming took 7 bases from V and 4 from J, leaving 17 bases between them. This CDR3 spans 14 amino acids. Per the germline V gene, CDR1 is MNHEY and CDR2 is SVGAGI. The CDR3 loop reads CASKRAGSIYEQYV. CDR3 DNA sequence: TGTGCCAGCAAGAGGGCGGGATCAATTTACGAGCAGTACGTC.

The chain joins TRBV7-3 to TRBJ2-6; no definite D call. Trimming stripped 0 bases from V and 2 bases from J, with 5 bases between. CDR3 length: 15 residues. Germline V gene sequence: CDR1 SGHTA, CDR2 FQGTGA. The CDR3 bases are TGTGCCAGCAGCTTAACCAGGACTGGGGCCAACGTCCTGACTTTC. Translation: CASSLTRTGANVLTF.

The rearrangement joins TRBV18 to TRBJ1-2; 7 bases agree with TRBD1. The trim removed 5 bases at V and 6 bases at J, leaving 9 bases unmatched. This CDR3 region has 14 residues. Looked up from germline, CDR1 is KGHSH and CDR2 is LQKENI. Here the CDR3 reads CASSKQTGFDGYTF. CDR3 DNA: TGTGCCAGCTCAAAACAGACAGGGTTCGATGGCTACACCTTC.

The V call is TRBV19, the J call TRBJ1-5; 7 nucleotides align to TRBD1. This CDR3 contains 15 residues. V lost 6 bases and J lost 3; bases outside the gene matches: 8. CDR1 is LNHDA, CDR2 SQIVND, per germline (reference sequence). The CDR3 DNA is TGTGCCAGTAGCTACGGGACAGTAGACAATCAGCCCCAGCATTTT. It yields the protein CASSYGTVDNQPQHF.

The chain carries TRBV11-2 and TRBJ2-3; 8 bases line up with TRBD2. From germline, CDR1 is SGHAT and CDR2 FQNNGV. V lost 1 base, J lost 7 bases, and 7 bases stayed unmatched. The CDR3 has 15 amino acids. CDR3 region: CASSLGYAGGNTQYF. The CDR3, as DNA: TGTGCCAGCAGCTTAGGTTACGCGGGGGGTAATACGCAGTATTTT. Supplemented by reference TRBV11-2 and TRBJ2-3, the full variable domain reads EAGVAQSPRYKIIEKRQSVAFWCNPISGHATLYWYQQILGQGPKLLIQFQNNGVVDDSQLPKDRFSAERLKGVDSTLKIQPAKLEDSAVYLCASSLGYAGGNTQYFGPGTRLTVL.

V is TRBV9 and J is TRBJ2-7; no definite D call. Germline CDR1 is SGDLS and CDR2 is YYNGEE. The CDR3 is 12 amino acids. The V gene lost 0 bases and the J gene lost 6 bases, with 7 bases spanning the gap. Here the CDR3 DNA reads TGTGCCAGCAGCGTAGGGGTCGGCGAGCAGTACTTC. Encoded protein: CASSVGVGEQYF.

This clone was seen only once. This rearrangement joins TRBV5-1 to TRBJ2-5; TRBD2 agrees at 7 bases. The CDR3 runs 13 residues. CDR1 SGHRS and CDR2 YFSETQ come from the germline V gene. The V and J ends lost 2 bases and 5 bases, in that order; junction bases with no gene match: 3. CDR3 sequence: CASSLGEGETQYF. The CDR3 nucleotides are TGCGCCAGCAGCTTAGGGGAGGGGGAGACCCAGTACTTC.

This chain connects TRBV6-2 or TRBV6-3 to TRBJ1-1, with D maybe TRBD1 (5 bases). V was clipped by 2 bases and J by 8 bases, with 9 bases between them. Germline-derived CDR1 and CDR2 are MNHEY and SVGEGT. The CDR3 extends over 12 amino acids. The CDR3 spells CASSYGNREAFF. CDR3 DNA sequence: TGTGCCAGCAGTTACGGGAACAGGGAAGCTTTCTTT.